Following are 18 T cell receptor beta chains from one sample sequenced in a study of brain T cells in children with intractable seizures. Repertoires were generated with immunoSEQ multiplex PCR, while TCRdb's copy carries only in-frame clones and drops some. This table has hundreds of thousands of clones, approximately 93% appearing once. As for time point: blood from clinic visit 5 months post-surgery; TSC patient then seizure free. The sequences come from peripheral blood, collected more than 4 months after surgery. The receptors were sampled from a boy in the first two years of life with tuberous sclerosis and intractable seizures.

The rearrangement links TRBV6-5 to TRBJ2-7; TRBD1 is a possible D gene (5 bases). Trimming cost V 4 bases and J 0 bases, with 13 bases left between them. This CDR3 has 15 residues. The germline gives CDR1 MNHEY, CDR2 SVGAGI. The CDR3 is CASSSPPQGSYEQYF. DNA of the CDR3: TGTGCCAGCAGTTCCCCTCCCCAGGGCTCCTACGAGCAGTACTTC.

This chain joins TRBV18 and TRBJ2-1; D might be TRBD1 or TRBD2, each matching 5 bases. Germline V lookup: CDR1 KGHSH, CDR2 LQKENI. With 4 bases removed from V and 5 bases from J, the gap between germline ends came to 9 bases. This CDR3 is built from 13 residues. The CDR3, as DNA: TGTGCCAGCTCACGGGACGGCAACAATGAGCAGTTCTTC. It is translated as CASSRDGNNEQFF. The full variable domain, rest sourced from reference TRBV18 and TRBJ2-1, is NAGVMQNPRHLVRRRGQEARLRCSPMKGHSHVYWYRQLPEEGLKFMVYLQKENIIDESGMPKERFSAEFPKEGPSILRIQQVVRGDSAAYFCASSRDGNNEQFFGPGTRLTVL.

This chain connects TRBV4-1 to TRBJ1-2, with D maybe TRBD1 (6 bases). The CDR3 runs 15 residues. Germline loops: CDR1 MGHRA, CDR2 YSYEKL. The V and J ends lost 1 base and 8 bases respectively, with 17 bases between them. Here the CDR3 reads CASSQVPGTGAGYTF. The CDR3, as DNA: TGCGCCAGCAGCCAAGTCCCTGGGACGGGGGCCGGCTACACCTTC.

The chain is built from TRBV7-6 and TRBJ1-5, with D uncertain. The V and J ends lost 1 base and 5 bases respectively, with 6 bases between them. Germline V CDR1 and CDR2: SGHVS, FNYEAQ. CDR3 length: 13 residues. CDR3 nucleotides: TGTGCCAGCAGCTTAGATAGGGATCAGCCCCAGCATTTT. This codes for CASSLDRDQPQHF.

V is TRBV14 and J is TRBJ1-6; D perhaps matches TRBD1 (5 bases). CDR1 is SGHDN, CDR2 FVKESK, per germline. This CDR3 region has 14 residues. Deletions cut 0 bases from V and 9 bases from J, with 9 bases between. CDR3 bases: TGTGCCAGCAGCCAAGATCTGGACACTTCACCCCTCCACTTT. It codes for CASSQDLDTSPLHF.

The chain carries TRBV5-1 and TRBJ1-6; D call uncertain. Trimming cost V 4 bases and J 0 bases, with 11 bases left between them. The CDR3 extends over 16 amino acids. Per the germline V gene, CDR1 is SGHRS and CDR2 is YFSETQ. The CDR3: CASSRGWSSYNSPLHF. CDR3 DNA sequence: TGCGCCAGCAGCCGTGGTTGGAGCTCCTATAATTCACCCCTCCACTTT.

The chain couples TRBV6-5 to TRBJ2-7, with D tentatively TRBD2 (6 bases). The germline V gene encodes CDR1 MNHEY and CDR2 SVGAGI. Deletions cut 5 bases from V and 7 bases from J, with 12 bases between. The CDR3 sequence is 12 residues long. CDR3 in amino acids: CASSRTIFEQYF. The CDR3 bases are TGTGCCAGCAGTAGGACTATTTTTGAGCAGTACTTC.

V gene TRBV27 combines with J gene TRBJ1-2; 7 positions agree with TRBD1. V lost 5 bases, J lost 2 bases, and 8 bases stayed unmatched. Germline assignment: CDR1 MNHEY and CDR2 SMNVEV (reference sequence). This CDR3 has 15 residues. DNA of the CDR3: TGTGCCAGCAGTCCGCGGACAGGAGACAACTATGGCTACACCTTC. Protein product: CASSPRTGDNYGYTF.

This chain joins TRBV11-3 and TRBJ2-1; 7 nucleotides match TRBD2. The CDR3 consists of 17 residues. The V segment lost 1 base and the J segment 3 bases; nucleotides outside the gene matches: 9. Germline V lookup: CDR1 SGHNT, CDR2 YENEEA. The chain's CDR3 is CASSLAGGLSDYNEQFF. CDR3 DNA sequence: TGTGCCAGCAGCTTAGCGGGAGGCCTAAGCGACTACAATGAGCAGTTCTTC. The full variable domain, in which reference TRBV11-3 and TRBJ2-1 provide the parts outside the CDR3, is EAGVVQSPRYKIIEKKQPVAFWCNPISGHNTLYWYLQNLGQGPELLIRYENEEAVDDSQLPKDRFSAERLKGVDSTLKIQPAELGDSAVYLCASSLAGGLSDYNEQFFGPGTRLTVL.

This chain connects TRBV5-1 to TRBJ2-2; tentatively, D is TRBD2 (6 bases). There are 17 residues in the CDR3. Germline V lookup: CDR1 SGHRS, CDR2 YFSETQ. Deletions cut 4 bases from V and 4 bases from J, with 20 bases between. CDR3 coding DNA: TGCGCCAGCAGCGTCTACCCGACCCCGGAGGGCACCGGGGAGCTGTTTTTT. It codes for CASSVYPTPEGTGELFF.

The chain carries TRBV3-1 (or the pseudogene TRBV3-2) and TRBJ2-7; tentative D call: TRBD2 (6 bases). CDR1 and CDR2 from the germline V gene are LGHDT and YNNKEL (reference sequence). V was trimmed by 3 bases and J by 5 bases, leaving 11 bases between them. The CDR3 length is 13 residues. This CDR3 reads CASSQGRRDEQYF. CDR3 nucleotides: TGTGCCAGCAGCCAGGGGAGGAGGGACGAGCAGTACTTC.

The genes are TRBV7-3 and TRBJ1-1, with no clear D. The V end lost 2 bases, the J end lost 5 bases, and 9 bases lay between the germline ends. Germline CDR1 is SGHTA and CDR2 is FQGTGA. This CDR3 has 13 amino acids. Written as DNA, the CDR3 is TGTGCCAGCAGCTTATCTGTGAGGACTGAAGCTTTCTTT. Its protein is CASSLSVRTEAFF.

The CDR3 sequence is CASSLGHDTEAFF. CDR3 bases: TGTGCCAGCAGCTTAGGGCATGACACTGAAGCTTTCTTT. V gene TRBV7-9 combines with J gene TRBJ1-1; D uncertain. This CDR3 has 13 residues. V lost 1 base and J 3 bases, leaving 6 bases between the germline ends. Germline CDR1 SEHNR, CDR2 FQNEAQ (reference sequence).

This rearrangement joins TRBV14 to TRBJ2-4; 10 bases fit TRBD1. This CDR3 is built from 15 residues. V lost 1 base and J lost 9; bases outside the gene matches: 6. Germline lookup yields CDR1 SGHDN and CDR2 FVKESK. CDR3 nucleotide sequence: TGTGCCAGCAGCCAAGTTGGGGGGACAGGGGCCATTCAGTACTTC. It codes for CASSQVGGTGAIQYF.

V usage is TRBV11-2 and J usage is TRBJ2-3; 8 bases agree with TRBD1. Per the germline V gene, CDR1 is SGHAT and CDR2 is FQNNGV. J lost 5 bases, V lost 4 bases, and 8 bases had no gene match. The CDR3 is 15 amino acids. The CDR3 DNA reads as TGTGCCAGCAGCTACCAGGGGGCGCGTAGAGATACGCAGTATTTT. This gives the protein CASSYQGARRDTQYF.

In nucleotides, the CDR3 is TGTGCCAGCTTACTTCTGGGCAGGTGGGAGACCCAGTACTTC. The encoded protein is CASLLLGRWETQYF. The chain links TRBV28 to TRBJ2-5, with unresolved D. Germline CDR1 reads MDHEN; CDR2 reads SYDVKM. The CDR3 is made up of 14 amino acids. The V end was cut by 8 bases, the J end by 5 bases, with 18 bases between.

V and J are TRBV4-1 and TRBJ1-3; D is undetermined. Trimming took 4 bases from V and 0 from J, leaving 13 bases between them. The CDR3 length is 16 residues. The germline CDR1 and CDR2 sequences are MGHRA and YSYEKL. The CDR3 region has the DNA TGCGCCAGCAGCCTCCAACCTTTAGACTCTGGAAACACCATATATTTT. This codes for CASSLQPLDSGNTIYF.

The rearrangement links TRBV6-4 to TRBJ1-1, with unresolved D. The CDR3 consists of 13 residues. V was pared by 3 bases and J by 0 bases, with 5 bases between. From germline, CDR1 is MRHNA and CDR2 SNTAGT. CDR3 amino acids: CASSERMNTEAFF. CDR3 sequence (DNA): TGTGCCAGCAGTGAGAGAATGAACACTGAAGCTTTCTTT.